This TCR beta chain was recovered during a study of T cells in Graves' hyperthyroidism and ophthalmopathy. The CDR3 spans 16 residues. Germline lookup yields CDR1 SGHDN and CDR2 FVKESK. V gave up 3 bases and J gave up 3 bases, with 14 bases separating them. Study-wide points: Also found in blood were most expanded thyroid clonotypes above 0.001.

Researchers took RNA transcripts and amplified the TCR beta CDR3 regions from them. HTBI primers were the set used in a first-round RT-PCR of the TCR CDR3. TCRdb processed the multiplex PCR reads anew with MiXCR; each CDR3 protein has one entry. The sample has around 600,000 distinct CDR3 sequences, 45% seen once. Concerning this clonotype: Its specificity is not known.

The rearrangement joins TRBV14 to TRBJ2-2, with D possibly being TRBD2 (6 bases). Sequencing was done on a sample of peripheral blood or thyroid tissue (not recorded which). The receptor's source is an adult man with Graves' disease, either hyperthyroidism or ophthalmopathy (not recorded which). The CDR3 DNA is TGTGCCAGCAGCCATTTGACCGGGACTCACACCGGGGAGCTGTTTTTT. Translated, it gives CASSHLTGTHTGELFF.